The 32 T cell receptor beta chains reported below all come from one sample, sequenced in a study of CD4+ T cells in melanoma. TCRdb's table, derived via immunoSEQ multiplex PCR, lists solely in-frame clones and lacks some. The data contain roughly 110,000 clones, around 93% of them singletons. The sample was peripheral blood. These receptors were collected from a human donor with melanoma.

The chain recombines TRBV12-5 with TRBJ2-2; D may be TRBD2 (5 bases). Trimming left V 3 bases short and J 5 bases short, with 10 bases between. The CDR3 has 14 amino acids. Germline-derived CDR1 and CDR2 are LGHNT and FRNRAP. CDR3 DNA: TGTGCTAGTGGTTTCTTTCCGGGGACCGGGGAGCTGTTTTTT. It codes for CASGFFPGTGELFF.

This clone was seen only once. The chain carries TRBV7-9 and TRBJ1-5, with D possibly being TRBD1 (5 bases). This CDR3 is built from 13 residues. Germline values: CDR1 SEHNR, CDR2 FQNEAQ (reference sequence). V was trimmed by 1 base and J by 7 bases, leaving 8 bases between them. CDR3 residues: CASSLGGTQPQHF. CDR3 bases: TGTGCCAGCAGCTTAGGGGGGACGCAGCCCCAGCATTTT.

A remark on this clone: Additional DNA sequences in this sample encode the identical CDR3. The CDR3 bases are TGTGCCAGCAGCTTGGGCGGGACAGATACGCAGTATTTT. The encoded protein is CASSLGGTDTQYF. The chain recombines TRBV5-5 with TRBJ2-3; possible D gene TRBD2, 5 bases. The ends were cut back, 0 bases at V and 3 bases at J, with 5 bases in the middle. Germline CDR1 reads SGHKS; CDR2 reads YYEKEE (reference sequence). The CDR3 consists of 13 residues.

The gene calls are TRBV7-2 and TRBJ1-4; D is ambiguous. V lost 2 bases, J lost 3 bases, and 10 bases lay in between. CDR3 size: 15 residues. The germline V gene has CDR1 SGHTA and CDR2 FQGNSA. The CDR3: CASSLSGRANEKLFF. CDR3 nucleotide sequence: TGTGCCAGCAGCTTATCTGGAAGAGCTAATGAAAAACTGTTTTTT. Complete variable domain (other parts from reference TRBV7-2 and TRBJ1-4): GAGVSQSPSNKVTEKGKDVELRCDPISGHTALYWYRQSLGQGLEFLIYFQGNSAPDKSGLPSDRFSAERTGGSVSTLTIQRTQQEDSAVYLCASSLSGRANEKLFFGSGTQLSVL.

The rearrangement links TRBV6-1 to TRBJ2-3; 7 nucleotides agree with TRBD2. Germline CDR1 reads MNHNS; CDR2 reads SASEGT. The J segment lost 10 bases and the V segment lost 1 base, leaving 2 bases of the junction unmatched. This CDR3 has 12 residues. This chain's CDR3 is CASSEGLAAQYF. In DNA, the CDR3 is TGTGCCAGCAGTGAAGGACTAGCAGCGCAGTATTTT.

The rearrangement uses TRBV7-2 and TRBJ2-7, with a possible D match to TRBD2 (6 bases). The CDR3 is made up of 15 amino acids. Trimming left V 1 base short and J 3 bases short, with 13 bases between. The germline V gene encodes CDR1 SGHTA and CDR2 FQGNSA. The CDR3 nucleotides read TGTGCCAGCAGCTTAGTCTCGTCCGGGAGCTACGAGCAGTACTTC. Translation: CASSLVSSGSYEQYF.

The chain employs TRBV4-3 and TRBJ1-5; D gene ambiguous. V was cut by 2 bases and J by 3 bases, with 8 bases left in between. Germline CDR1 reads LGHNA; CDR2 reads YSLEER. This CDR3 comprises 14 residues. The CDR3 reads CASSQLQHNQPQHF. The CDR3 DNA reads TGCGCCAGCAGCCAATTACAGCACAATCAGCCCCAGCATTTT.

This clone was counted once. The chain recombines TRBV12-2 with TRBJ2-5; the listed D gene, TRBD2, was not tested against the DNA. TRBV12-2 is designated a pseudogene. This CDR3 is built from 15 residues. The CDR3 coding sequence is TGTGCAAGTCGCTCATCACCCAGGAGGTGGGAGACCCAGTACTTC. Residues: CASRSSPRRWETQYF.

The chain employs TRBV21-1 and TRBJ1-6; whether TRBD1, the table's D call, matches the DNA was not checked. TRBV21-1 is deemed a pseudogene. This CDR3 is built from 17 residues. CDR3 region: CASRGQGPPSYNSPLHF. In nucleotides, the CDR3 is TGTGCCAGTCGAGGACAGGGGCCACCCTCCTATAATTCACCCCTCCACTTT.

The CDR3 reads CASSGQGAQPQHF. The CDR3 region has the DNA TGTGCCAGCAGTGGACAGGGGGCCCAGCCCCAGCATTTT. The rearrangement links TRBV2 to TRBJ1-5; the match to TRBD1 covers 10 bases. Germline CDR1 and CDR2: SNHLY and FYNNEI. The CDR3 consists of 13 residues. Losses at the gene ends were 4 bases for V and 7 bases for J; bases not matched to a gene: 1.

The rearrangement joins TRBV28 to TRBJ1-1; D possibly corresponds to TRBD1 (5 bases). The germline gives CDR1 MDHEN, CDR2 SYDVKM. This CDR3 contains 12 residues. Trimming stripped 6 bases from V and 9 bases from J, with 14 bases between. This chain's CDR3 is CASSGTRIQAFF. CDR3 coding DNA: TGTGCCAGCAGCGGGACTCGCATCCAAGCTTTCTTT.

This chain uses TRBV27 with TRBJ2-3; D remains ambiguous. Germline assignment: CDR1 MNHEY and CDR2 SMNVEV (reference sequence). This CDR3 region has 13 residues. The V end lost 4 bases, the J end lost 4 bases, and 9 bases lay between the germline ends. This chain's CDR3 is CASSSRRSDTQYF. CDR3 in DNA: TGTGCCAGCAGTTCCCGCAGGTCAGATACGCAGTATTTT.

The gene calls are TRBV15 and TRBJ2-5; tentative D call: TRBD1 (5 bases). V dropped 5 bases and J dropped 2 bases, with 18 bases sitting between them. The germline CDR1 and CDR2 sequences are LNHNV and YYDKDF (reference sequence). The CDR3 extends over 16 amino acids. For the CDR3, the DNA is TGTGCCACCAGCCCGCGGTGGTCAGGGCCTCAAGAGACCCAGTACTTC. Encoded protein: CATSPRWSGPQETQYF.

The gene calls are TRBV7-3 and TRBJ2-3; 11 bases align to TRBD2. V lost 4 bases and J lost 0; bases outside the gene matches: 6. Germline CDR1 SGHTA, CDR2 FQGTGA. CDR3 length: 17 amino acids. CDR3 protein: CASSSPRTSGSTDTQYF. DNA of the CDR3: TGTGCCAGCAGCTCCCCGAGGACTAGCGGGAGCACAGATACGCAGTATTTT.

The chain combines TRBV5-1 with TRBJ1-5; 8 nucleotides align to TRBD1. The CDR3 has 15 residues. Germline V gene sequence: CDR1 SGHRS, CDR2 YFSETQ. The junction had 9 bases not matched to a gene; V was cut back by 5 bases and J by 5 bases. Written as DNA, the CDR3 is TGCGCCAGCAGTTATCAGGGGGCCGGGGATCAGCCCCAGCATTTT. It is translated as CASSYQGAGDQPQHF.

The CDR3 DNA follows: TGTGCCAGCACCCAAGGACAGGGAGGATCCGGGGAGCTGTTTTTT. Its translation is CASTQGQGGSGELFF. The chain combines TRBV6-5 with TRBJ2-2, with 8 bases matching TRBD1. CDR3 length equals 15 residues. CDR1 and CDR2 from the germline V gene are MNHEY and SVGAGI. J lost 6 bases, V lost 7 bases, and 10 bases had no gene match.

The chain combines TRBV5-4 with TRBJ2-1; 7 positions agree with TRBD2. V was clipped by 4 bases and J by 5 bases; unmatched bases: 6. CDR3 length: 14 amino acids. CDR1 SGHNT and CDR2 YYREEE come from the germline V gene (reference sequence). DNA of the CDR3: TGTGCCAGCAGCCCCACTCTAGCGGACAATGAGCAGTTCTTC. Translating gives CASSPTLADNEQFF.

V and J are TRBV12-2 and TRBJ2-2. TRBV12-2 is annotated as a pseudogene. The CDR3 is 13 residues long. The CDR3 is CASPLPADGELFF. CDR3 DNA: TGTGCAAGTCCTTTACCGGCCGACGGGGAGCTGTTTTTT.

This clone was seen a few times. This chain links TRBV15 with TRBJ2-7; no clear D gene. The CDR3 length is 13 residues. V lost 0 bases, J lost 4 bases, and 7 bases lay in between. In germline, CDR1 is LNHNV, CDR2 YYDKDF (reference sequence). CDR3 residues: CATSRDLRYEQYF. In DNA form, the CDR3 reads TGTGCCACCAGCAGAGATCTAAGGTACGAGCAGTACTTC.

The CDR3 DNA is TGTGCCAGCAGCGTCGAGGGGGCTTCCTACGAGCAGTACTTC. It codes for CASSVEGASYEQYF. The chain has TRBV11-1 and TRBJ2-7; TRBD1 matches at 7 bases. With V trimmed by 5 bases and J by 1 base, 5 bases remained unmatched. CDR3 length: 14 residues. CDR1 and CDR2 from the germline V gene are SGHAT and FQDESV (reference sequence).

The chain recombines TRBV7-9 with TRBJ2-7; tentatively, D is TRBD1 (6 bases). Looked up from germline, CDR1 is SEHNR and CDR2 is FQNEAQ (reference sequence). The V gene lost 1 base and the J gene lost 0 bases, with 16 bases spanning the gap. This CDR3 contains 17 residues. CDR3 protein: CASSLEGVGAPSYEQYF. Written as DNA, the CDR3 is TGTGCCAGCAGCTTAGAGGGGGTGGGTGCCCCCTCCTACGAGCAGTACTTC.

J is TRBJ2-1 and V is TRBV5-1, with 9 bases matching TRBD2. V dropped 7 bases and J dropped 9; count of bases not matched to a gene: 11. Germline CDR1 is SGHRS and CDR2 is YFSETQ. The CDR3 extends over 14 amino acids. The CDR3 loop reads CASEAGGPVGEQFF. As DNA, the CDR3 is TGCGCCAGCGAGGCGGGGGGGCCAGTAGGTGAGCAGTTCTTC.

This rearrangement joins TRBV7-3 to TRBJ2-5; D not resolved. The CDR3 consists of 13 residues. The V gene's germline CDR1 is SGHTA and CDR2 FQGTGA. V lost 3 bases to trimming and J lost 5 bases, with 10 bases between them. The CDR3 spells CASSLSRAETQYF. The DNA for the CDR3 is TGTGCCAGCAGCTTGTCACGAGCCGAGACCCAGTACTTC.

The genes are TRBV28 and TRBJ2-1; unclear D gene. CDR1 MDHEN and CDR2 SYDVKM come from the germline V gene. There are 16 residues in the CDR3. V was shortened by 0 bases and J by 0 bases, with 9 bases between the two germline ends. The CDR3 coding sequence is TGTGCCAGCAGTTTATGGGCAGGAAGCTCCTACAATGAGCAGTTCTTC. Its protein product is CASSLWAGSSYNEQFF.

This rearrangement joins TRBV7-8 to TRBJ1-4, with D unresolved. The CDR3 runs 17 residues. V was cut by 4 bases and J by 7 bases, with 22 bases left in between. CDR1 SGHVS and CDR2 FQNEAQ come from the germline V gene. The CDR3: CASSSNRAPAMIEKLFF. CDR3 sequence (DNA): TGTGCCAGCAGCTCGAACCGGGCCCCGGCTATGATTGAAAAACTGTTTTTT.

The chain links TRBV4-1 to TRBJ1-6; no clear D gene. Germline V gene lookup returns CDR1 MGHRA and CDR2 YSYEKL. The CDR3 spans 17 residues. Trimming cost V 3 bases and J 4 bases, with 16 bases left between them. This chain's CDR3 is CASSHLTWADYNSPLHF. In DNA, the CDR3 is TGCGCCAGCAGCCACCTAACATGGGCAGATTATAATTCACCCCTCCACTTT.

The chain is built from TRBV9 and TRBJ2-2; weak D call: TRBD2 (6 bases). The CDR3 runs 16 residues. V was shortened by 4 bases and J by 0 bases, with 13 bases between the two germline ends. CDR1 SGDLS and CDR2 YYNGEE come from the germline V gene. CDR3 coding DNA: TGTGCCAGCAGCCCGTCGACTAGAGCGAACACCGGGGAGCTGTTTTTT. Encoded protein: CASSPSTRANTGELFF.

The chain joins TRBV9 to TRBJ2-7; perhaps TRBD1 as D (6 bases). This CDR3 is 16 amino acids long. V shed 1 base and J shed 0 bases, with 14 bases lying between them. CDR1 is SGDLS, CDR2 YYNGEE, per germline. As DNA, the CDR3 is TGTGCCAGCAGCGTATCGACAGGCGCCAGCTCCTACGAGCAGTACTTC. Protein: CASSVSTGASSYEQYF.

The genes are TRBV28 and TRBJ2-5; possible D gene TRBD1, 8 bases. CDR1 and CDR2 from the germline V gene are MDHEN and SYDVKM. There are 14 residues in the CDR3. V gave up 4 bases and J gave up 3 bases, with 12 bases separating them. The CDR3 DNA is TGTGCCAGCAGTTCACAGGGGGGGGAAGAGACCCAGTACTTC. Translated: CASSSQGGEETQYF.

The chain has TRBV6-8 and TRBJ2-2, with a tentative D call TRBD2 (6 bases). The germline gives CDR1 MNHGY, CDR2 SAAAGT. The CDR3 consists of 18 residues. Deletions cut 7 bases from V and 6 bases from J, with 27 bases between. The CDR3 nucleotides are TGTGCCAGCACCCACCCGGGGGTTTTTGGTTCCAGCCCCGGGGAGCTGTTTTTT. This codes for CASTHPGVFGSSPGELFF.

The rearrangement joins TRBV30 to TRBJ1-2; 9 nucleotides match TRBD1. The CDR3 is 16 residues long. Trimming took 1 base from V and 4 from J; bases not matched to a gene: 10. Germline CDR1 GTSNPN, CDR2 SVGIG (reference sequence). Written as DNA, the CDR3 is TGTGCCTGGAGTGGAGACCGGGACAGGGCCGTCTATGGCTACACCTTC. Amino acid sequence: CAWSGDRDRAVYGYTF.

The chain recombines TRBV2 with TRBJ1-2, with D possibly TRBD1 on 6 matching bases. Trimming removed 6 bases at V and 8 bases at J, with 13 bases between. CDR1 and CDR2 from the germline V gene are SNHLY and FYNNEI. The CDR3 length is 12 residues. As DNA, the CDR3 is TGTGCCAGCAGGGACAGTAGTATAGGCTACACCTTC. Translated, it gives CASRDSSIGYTF.